These T cell receptor beta chains were read from a single sample in a study of shared clonotypes between healthy human individuals. Measured with immunoSEQ multiplex PCR; TCRdb has only the in-frame clones, and not every one. Altogether under 2,500,000 clones are present, 95% being singletons, with the ten largest covering over 0.1%. Material for sequencing was naive CD4+ T cells sorted from blood. These receptors came from a man aged 18 to 29 in good health. CDR3s include the opening cysteine and the closing phenylalanine or tryptophan. D genes are given only for firm matches. A clone size is listed for some rows: how often the clone was seen (once, few, many), or a class if it is expanded.

>TRBJ1-6|.|TRBD1|TRBV6-5
CASTPGQGSAPLHF
TGTGCCAGCACCCCCGGACAGGGGTCAGCACCCCTCCACTTT
>TRBJ1-5|.|.|TRBV7-2
CASSAGGASNQPQHF
TGTGCCAGCAGCGCTGGGGGGGCTAGCAATCAGCCCCAGCATTTT
>TRBJ2-3|.|.|TRBV4-1
CASSPMTVTDTQYF
TGCGCCAGCAGCCCTATGACTGTGACAGATACGCAGTATTTT
>TRBJ2-7|.|.|TRBV7-9
CASSLTTQGTKYF
TGTGCCAGCAGCTTAACCACACAGGGCACGAAGTACTTC
>TRBJ1-3|.|.|TRBV28
CASTSTGSGNTIYF
TGTGCCAGCACCTCGACAGGTTCTGGAAACACCATATATTTT
>TRBJ2-7|.|TRBD2|TRBV7-2
CASSLELAGPYEQYF
TGTGCCAGCAGCTTAGAACTAGCGGGGCCCTACGAGCAGTACTTC
>TRBJ1-4|.|.|TRBV18
CASSRNRQEMNEKLFF
TGTGCCAGCTCACGTAACCGACAGGAGATGAATGAAAAACTGTTTTTT
>TRBJ1-1|.|.|TRBV30
CAWTRPGGVEAFF
TGTGCCTGGACACGTCCGGGCGGGGTTGAAGCTTTCTTT
>TRBJ2-3|.|.|TRBV11-3
CASSQGGGTDTQYF
TGTGCCAGCAGCCAAGGAGGGGGCACAGATACGCAGTATTTT
>TRBJ2-3|.|TRBD2|TRBV30
CAWSVRLAGGDTQYF
TGTGCCTGGAGTGTACGACTAGCGGGAGGAGATACGCAGTATTTT
>TRBJ2-1|once|.|TRBV6-1
CASSESLAPYNEQFF
TGTGCCAGCAGTGAAAGCCTAGCCCCCTACAATGAGCAGTTCTTC
>TRBJ1-2|.|.|TRBV11-2
CASSLTTNYGYTF
TGTGCCAGCAGCTTAACGACTAACTATGGCTACACCTTC
>TRBJ2-7|.|.|TRBV6-1
CASSESLGSTYEQYF
TGTGCCAGCAGTGAGTCGCTGGGGTCCACCTACGAGCAGTACTTC
>TRBJ2-7|.|TRBD2|TRBV6-1
CASMKGIGEGGEQYF
TGTGCCAGCATGAAAGGGATAGGGGAGGGCGGCGAGCAGTACTTC
>TRBJ1-4|.|TRBD1|TRBV7-9
CASSSAGQANEKLFF
TGTGCCAGCAGCTCGGCGGGACAGGCTAATGAAAAACTGTTTTTT
>TRBJ1-5|.|.|TRBV2
CASSPRDWNQPQHF
TGTGCCAGCAGTCCCCGGGATTGGAATCAGCCCCAGCATTTT
>TRBJ1-2|.|.|TRBV6-5
CASSRVKNYGYTF
TGTGCCAGCAGTCGAGTAAAAAACTATGGCTACACCTTC
>TRBJ2-7|once|TRBD2|TRBV6-6
CASSYLGLADSYEQYF
TGTGCCAGCAGTTACCTGGGACTAGCGGATTCCTACGAGCAGTACTTC
>TRBJ1-5|.|.|TRBV7-9
CASSLAGYQPQHF
TGTGCCAGCAGCTTAGCAGGGTATCAGCCCCAGCATTTT
>TRBJ2-7|.|TRBD2|TRBV30
CAWRKPLAAHYEQYF
TGTGCCTGGAGAAAACCCCTAGCGGCCCACTACGAGCAGTACTTC
>TRBJ1-5|.|.|TRBV14
CASSRDLNQPQHF
TGTGCCAGCAGCCGGGACCTCAATCAGCCCCAGCATTTT
>TRBJ2-2|.|TRBD1|TRBV25-1
CASSDRDRDWGELFF
TGTGCCAGCAGTGATCGGGACAGGGATTGGGGGGAGCTGTTTTTT
>TRBJ1-4|.|.|TRBV28
CASSLTGGGEKLFF
TGTGCCAGCAGTTTAACTGGGGGGGGTGAAAAACTGTTTTTT
>TRBJ2-2|.|.|TRBV28
CASSLTGRLVTGELFF
TGTGCCAGCAGCCTCACTGGACGGTTGGTCACCGGGGAGCTGTTTTTT
>TRBJ1-5|.|TRBD1|TRBV4-2
CASGDRENQPQHF
TGTGCCAGCGGAGACAGGGAAAATCAGCCCCAGCATTTT
>TRBJ1-6|few|.|TRBV10-3
CAISESTLTPLHF
TGTGCCATCAGTGAGTCGACGTTGACACCCCTCCACTTT
>TRBJ1-1|.|.|TRBV18
CASSGETGGTEAFF
TGTGCCAGCTCCGGGGAAACGGGGGGTACTGAAGCTTTCTTT
>TRBJ2-1|.|TRBD1|TRBV18
CASSPTMTGGFTNEQFF
TGTGCCAGCTCACCAACAATGACAGGGGGTTTTACTAATGAGCAGTTCTTC
>TRBJ1-2|.|TRBD1|TRBV5-4
CASSSQGAHGYTF
TGTGCCAGCAGCTCACAGGGGGCACATGGCTACACCTTC
>TRBJ2-2|.|.|TRBV2
CASRAEQGELFF
TGTGCCAGCAGGGCTGAACAAGGGGAGCTGTTTTTT
>TRBJ1-6|.|.|TRBV7-2
CASSLGTANSPLHF
TGTGCCAGCAGCTTAGGGACAGCTAATTCACCCCTCCACTTT
>TRBJ2-7|.|TRBD2|TRBV18
CASSPRGSSYEQYF
TGTGCCAGCTCACCCCGCGGGAGTTCCTACGAGCAGTACTTC
>TRBJ1-4|.|TRBD1|TRBV25-1
CASSGTGSEKLFF
TGTGCCAGCAGTGGGACAGGCAGTGAAAAACTGTTTTTT
>TRBJ2-6|.|.|TRBV28
CASSPPRGANVLTF
TGTGCCAGCAGTCCGCCCCGTGGGGCCAACGTCCTGACTTTC
>TRBJ1-5|.|.|TRBV6-1
CASSEGVGISNQPQHF
TGTGCCAGCAGTGAAGGGGTGGGGATTAGCAATCAGCCCCAGCATTTT
>TRBJ2-7|.|.|TRBV7-9
CASSPGAASGEQYF
TGTGCCAGCAGCCCAGGGGCGGCCTCGGGAGAGCAGTACTTC
>TRBJ1-6|.|TRBD1|TRBV30
CAWSLTGGLNSPLHF
TGTGCCTGGAGTTTGACAGGGGGCCTTAATTCACCCCTCCACTTT
>TRBJ2-7|.|.|TRBV5-1
CASSLRDFPYEQYF
TGCGCCAGCAGCTTGAGGGACTTTCCCTACGAGCAGTACTTC
>TRBJ1-4|.|.|TRBV25-1
CASSEYGNEKLFF
TGTGCCAGCAGTGAATACGGGAATGAAAAACTGTTTTTT
>TRBJ2-3|.|.|TRBV18
CASSPFATGNTDTQYF
TGTGCCAGCTCACCGTTTGCGACAGGAAACACAGATACGCAGTATTTT
>TRBJ1-2|.|.|TRBV6-5
CASRPRGSHGYTF
TGTGCCAGCAGACCCAGAGGGAGTCATGGCTACACCTTC
>TRBJ2-1|.|TRBD1|TRBV7-3
CASSLSDRGNEQFF
TGTGCCAGCAGCTTATCGGACAGGGGCAATGAGCAGTTCTTC
>TRBJ1-4|.|.|TRBV7-2
CASSPRGTTNEKLFF
TGTGCCAGCAGCCCCCGGGGGACCACTAATGAAAAACTGTTTTTT
>TRBJ2-3|.|.|TRBV27
CASSLYSLRARGGTDTQYF
TGTGCCAGCAGTTTATATTCCCTCAGGGCCAGGGGCGGGACAGATACGCAGTATTTT
>TRBJ1-5|.|TRBD1|TRBV6-5
CASSSDRASNQPQHF
TGTGCCAGCAGTTCCGACAGGGCTAGCAATCAGCCCCAGCATTTT
>TRBJ1-6|.|TRBD1|TRBV30
CAWSELDRTPLHF
TGTGCCTGGAGTGAATTGGACAGGACACCCCTCCACTTT
>TRBJ1-3|.|.|TRBV18
CASSPGTFGNTIYF
TGTGCCAGCTCACCCGGGACGTTTGGAAACACCATATATTTT
>TRBJ1-5|.|.|TRBV6-1
CASSVQGISNQPQHF
TGTGCCAGCAGTGTACAGGGAATCAGCAATCAGCCCCAGCATTTT
>TRBJ2-4|.|.|TRBV6-1
CASRQGADIQYF
TGTGCCAGCAGACAGGGTGCGGACATTCAGTACTTC
>TRBJ2-7|.|TRBD2|TRBV29-1
CSVQTSGRVYEQYF
TGCAGCGTCCAGACTAGCGGGAGGGTATACGAGCAGTACTTC
>TRBJ1-5|.|TRBD1|TRBV27
CASSTTRGTGNNADQPQHF
TGTGCCAGCAGTACCACTCGAGGGACAGGGAACAATGCAGATCAGCCCCAGCATTTT
>TRBJ2-7|.|.|TRBV6-5
CASSYSGSYEQYF
TGTGCCAGCAGTTACTCCGGCAGCTACGAGCAGTACTTC
>TRBJ2-7|.|.|TRBV28
CASSYPGAVYEQYF
TGTGCCAGCAGTTACCCCGGGGCCGTTTACGAGCAGTACTTC